Shown below are 17 T cell receptor beta chains from a single sample sequenced in a study of control samples from healthy donors and cancer patients. The assay was immunoSEQ multiplex PCR, and TCRdb's table has in-frame clones only and misses some. This sample has around 120,000 clones; approximately 90% occur once, and the top ten carry approximately 1.1%. What was sequenced was PBMCs. The receptors stem from a woman in her 50s with colorectal cancer.

This clone was observed once. This chain connects TRBV7-3 to TRBJ2-5; no clear D gene. CDR3 length equals 13 residues. Deletions cut 4 bases from V and 0 bases from J, with 6 bases between. Germline CDR1 reads SGHTA; CDR2 reads FQGTGA. The CDR3 protein is CASSSQDQETQYF. CDR3 bases: TGTGCCAGCAGCTCCCAGGACCAAGAGACCCAGTACTTC.

V and J are TRBV5-4 and TRBJ1-1, with D uncertain. This CDR3 region has 15 residues. CDR1 and CDR2 (germline): SGHNT, YYREEE (reference sequence). Trimming stripped 3 bases from V and 3 bases from J, with 15 bases between. The CDR3 bases are TGTGCCAGCAGCTCCCCGGGGAGTTGGGACACTGAAGCTTTCTTT. Residues: CASSSPGSWDTEAFF.

This chain uses TRBV5-1 with TRBJ2-2; 8 bases agree with TRBD1. The junction had 12 bases not matched to a gene; V was cut back by 2 bases and J by 3 bases. The CDR3 extends over 18 amino acids. In germline, CDR1 is SGHRS, CDR2 YFSETQ. In DNA, the CDR3 is TGCGCCAGCAGCTTCTTAAGGACAGGGAACACGCACACCGGGGAGCTGTTTTTT. It codes for CASSFLRTGNTHTGELFF.

The genes are TRBV4-2 and TRBJ1-3, with D possibly being TRBD1 (6 bases). The CDR3 is 19 amino acids. V shed 0 bases and J shed 0 bases, with 18 bases lying between them. The V gene's germline CDR1 is LGHNA and CDR2 YNFKEQ. Here the CDR3 reads CASSQDPDPTGLSGNTIYF. As DNA, the CDR3 is TGTGCCAGCAGCCAAGATCCCGACCCCACAGGGCTCTCTGGAAACACCATATATTTT.

The V and J genes are TRBV30 and TRBJ1-2; maybe TRBD1 (6 bases). The ends were cut back, 0 bases at V and 7 bases at J, with 15 bases in the middle. From germline, CDR1 is GTSNPN and CDR2 SVGIG (reference sequence). This CDR3 spans 14 amino acids. CDR3 protein: CAWSVQGWETGYTF. Here the CDR3 DNA reads TGTGCCTGGAGTGTACAGGGCTGGGAAACTGGCTACACCTTC.

The rearrangement joins TRBV5-4 to TRBJ1-5; the D gene is possibly TRBD1 (6 bases). The CDR3 is 14 residues long. Trimming took 2 bases from V and 6 from J, leaving 12 bases between them. CDR1 SGHNT and CDR2 YYREEE come from the germline V gene (reference sequence). The CDR3 protein is CASSLGGVGQPQHF. CDR3 bases: TGTGCCAGCAGCTTAGGGGGAGTGGGTCAGCCCCAGCATTTT.

CDR3 amino acids: CASSYDRTGAGELFF. CDR3 DNA: TGTGCCAGCAGTTACGATAGAACAGGGGCCGGGGAGCTGTTTTTT. The V and J genes are TRBV6-2 or TRBV6-3 and TRBJ2-2; 7 positions agree with TRBD1. This CDR3 contains 15 residues. V trimming: 2 bases; J trimming: 6 bases; junction bases outside the gene matches: 6. Germline V gives CDR1 MNHEY, CDR2 SVGEGT.

This clone was counted only a few times. The chain is built from TRBV15 and TRBJ2-5; tentatively, D is TRBD1 (6 bases). Germline V gives CDR1 LNHNV, CDR2 YYDKDF (reference sequence). Between the trimmed V and J ends, which lost 3 bases and 3 bases, there was a span of 14 bases. The CDR3 loop spans 15 amino acids. The CDR3 loop reads CATSREQGSKETQYF. The CDR3 DNA sequence: TGTGCCACCAGCAGGGAGCAGGGGTCGAAAGAGACCCAGTACTTC.

V usage is TRBV11-3 and J usage is TRBJ1-3, with a tentative D call TRBD1 (5 bases). CDR3 length: 13 amino acids. The germline gives CDR1 SGHNT, CDR2 YENEEA. V was clipped by 2 bases and J by 6 bases, with 8 bases between them. The CDR3 protein is CASSLSTENTIYF. CDR3 sequence (DNA): TGTGCCAGCAGCTTATCGACAGAAAACACCATATATTTT.

This clone was observed a single time. The V call is TRBV10-3, the J call TRBJ1-1; 9 bases line up with TRBD1. After removal of 10 bases from V and 3 bases from J, the junction contained 12 bases not matched to a gene. CDR1 ENHRY and CDR2 SYGVKD come from the germline V gene. The CDR3 has 15 residues. The CDR3 is CASHGTGSLYTEAFF. DNA for the CDR3: TGTGCCAGTCACGGGACAGGGTCCCTTTACACTGAAGCTTTCTTT.

The chain recombines TRBV14 with TRBJ1-5; D is undetermined. Germline V gene lookup returns CDR1 SGHDN and CDR2 FVKESK. The CDR3 length is 16 residues. V lost 3 bases to trimming and J lost 5 bases, with 17 bases between them. CDR3 bases: TGTGCCAGCAGCCAGACCTCGTTGGTGTCAGATCAGCCCCAGCATTTT. The encoded protein is CASSQTSLVSDQPQHF.

The gene calls are TRBV5-4 and TRBJ2-1; D may be TRBD1 (6 bases). Between the trimmed V and J ends, which lost 0 bases and 6 bases, there was a span of 10 bases. The CDR3 loop spans 14 amino acids. CDR1 and CDR2 from the germline V gene are SGHNT and YYREEE (reference sequence). CDR3 sequence (DNA): TGTGCCAGCAGCTTGGTAGTACAGGGCAATGAGCAGTTCTTC. This codes for CASSLVVQGNEQFF.

The chain combines TRBV9 with TRBJ1-2, with D possibly being TRBD1 (5 bases). The germline CDR1 and CDR2 sequences are SGDLS and YYNGEE. The CDR3 extends over 14 amino acids. Deletions cut 0 bases from V and 8 bases from J, with 14 bases between. CDR3 protein: CASSVAQGWGGYTF. CDR3 nucleotides: TGTGCCAGCAGCGTAGCTCAGGGATGGGGCGGCTACACCTTC.

The CDR3 spells CASSAVQGSGTEAFF. CDR3 DNA sequence: TGTGCCAGCAGCGCGGTACAGGGGTCGGGCACTGAAGCTTTCTTT. This chain joins TRBV9 and TRBJ1-1; 7 bases are a match to TRBD1. The CDR3 contains 15 residues. The junction had 9 bases not matched to a gene; V was cut back by 3 bases and J by 4 bases. Germline values: CDR1 SGDLS, CDR2 YYNGEE.

The chain combines TRBV2 with TRBJ1-5; no clear D gene. CDR1 and CDR2 from the germline V gene are SNHLY and FYNNEI. The CDR3 is made up of 15 amino acids. Trimming removed 0 bases at V and 3 bases at J, with 9 bases between. The CDR3 reads CASSEARTANQPQHF. CDR3 nucleotide sequence: TGTGCCAGCAGTGAAGCTAGGACGGCCAATCAGCCCCAGCATTTT. The full variable domain, rest sourced from reference TRBV2 and TRBJ1-5, is EPEVTQTPSHQVTQMGQEVILRCVPISNHLYFYWYRQILGQKVEFLVSFYNNEISEKSEIFDDQFSVERPDGSNFTLKIRSTKLEDSAMYFCASSEARTANQPQHFGDGTRLSIL.

The rearrangement links TRBV10-3 to TRBJ1-1, with D tentatively TRBD1 (5 bases). The germline gives CDR1 ENHRY, CDR2 SYGVKD. This CDR3 is built from 15 residues. Trimming removed 6 bases at V and 2 bases at J, with 16 bases between. The CDR3 DNA is TGTGCCATCAGCCTAGGCCCTGACAGAAACACTGAAGCTTTCTTT. It encodes CAISLGPDRNTEAFF.

This chain uses TRBV3-1 (or the pseudogene TRBV3-2) with TRBJ1-4; D unclear. CDR1 is LGHDT, CDR2 YNNKEL, per germline (reference sequence). V was pared by 1 base and J by 15 bases, with 15 bases between. This CDR3 comprises 13 residues. The CDR3 nucleotides read TGTGCCAGCAGCCAAGGACCGATGCTCGCGGTGTTTTTT. The encoded protein is CASSQGPMLAVFF.